Each of the 11 T cell receptor beta chains below was sequenced from the same sample in a study of cytotoxic CD8 clonotypes in ibrutinib-treated CLL. Produced via immunoSEQ multiplex PCR; TCRdb's table is partial and in-frame only. The sample includes about 130,000 clones, about 85% seen only once; the top ten take less than 4%. Sequences were derived from PBMCs, sampled after 24 months of ibrutinib treatment. These TCRs come from a human donor with chronic lymphocytic leukemia.

The V call is TRBV7-9, the J call TRBJ2-7; the D call may be TRBD1 or TRBD2 (5 bases each). The V and J ends lost 2 bases and 6 bases respectively, with 11 bases between them. Germline V gene sequence: CDR1 SEHNR, CDR2 FQNEAQ (reference sequence). This CDR3 spans 13 amino acids. DNA of the CDR3: TGTGCCAGCAGCTTAAGGGGACCGGGCGAGCAGTACTTC. It translates to CASSLRGPGEQYF.

V gene TRBV27 combines with J gene TRBJ2-3; unclear D gene. CDR3 length equals 13 residues. V was clipped by 7 bases and J by 6 bases, with 14 bases between them. Germline V CDR1 and CDR2: MNHEY, SMNVEV (reference sequence). Here the CDR3 reads CASTSNNGDTQYF. The CDR3 bases are TGTGCCAGCACCTCAAACAACGGTGATACGCAGTATTTT.

J is TRBJ2-6 and V is TRBV30; 8 bases fit TRBD1. This CDR3 is built from 16 residues. CDR1 GTSNPN and CDR2 SVGIG come from the germline V gene (reference sequence). V shed 0 bases and J 5 bases; nucleotides not matched to a gene: 6. CDR3 in DNA: TGTGCCTGGAGTGTGGGGCAGGGGGCTTGGGCCAACGTCCTGACTTTC. As protein: CAWSVGQGAWANVLTF.

This chain joins TRBV6-5 and TRBJ2-7; TRBD1 agrees at 12 bases. The CDR3 totals 15 residues. V dropped 4 bases and J dropped 5; count of bases not matched to a gene: 6. The germline V gene has CDR1 MNHEY and CDR2 SVGAGI. In DNA form, the CDR3 reads TGTGCCAGCAGTTCCACCGGGACAGGGGGCCACGAGCAGTACTTC. It is translated as CASSSTGTGGHEQYF.

This chain joins TRBV9 and TRBJ2-3; 15 nucleotides agree with TRBD2. Germline trimming cut 6 bases from V and 0 bases from J; bases unmatched to any gene: 8. Germline-derived CDR1 and CDR2 are SGDLS and YYNGEE. The CDR3 totals 18 residues. The CDR3 sequence is CASNKGLAGGISTDTQYF. The CDR3 coding sequence is TGTGCCAGCAACAAAGGACTAGCGGGGGGGATAAGCACAGATACGCAGTATTTT.

The V gene is TRBV6-5, the J gene TRBJ1-6; 7 bases map to TRBD1. Trimming took 6 bases from V and 5 from J; bases not matched to a gene: 7. The CDR3 sequence is 15 residues long. Germline CDR1 and CDR2: MNHEY and SVGAGI. The DNA of the CDR3 is TGTGCCAGCAGCCTATACAGGGGTGATAATTCACCCCTCCACTTT. Amino acids: CASSLYRGDNSPLHF.

The gene calls are TRBV6-5 and TRBJ2-1; 7 nucleotides line up with TRBD1. V dropped 6 bases and J dropped 1; count of bases not matched to a gene: 0. Per the germline V gene, CDR1 is MNHEY and CDR2 is SVGAGI. This CDR3 comprises 13 residues. CDR3 amino acids: CASRGQSYNEQFF. In DNA form, the CDR3 reads TGTGCCAGCAGGGGACAGTCCTACAATGAGCAGTTCTTC.

This chain joins TRBV5-3 and TRBJ1-5; D gene ambiguous. TRBV5-3 carries the ORF label, with uncertain function. Trimming removed 0 bases at V and 7 bases at J, with 5 bases between. The CDR3 consists of 12 residues. CDR3: CARSLASQPQHF. CDR3 sequence (DNA): TGTGCCAGAAGCTTGGCTAGCCAGCCCCAGCATTTT.

The chain recombines TRBV28 with TRBJ1-4; D may be TRBD1 (6 bases). Deletions cut 5 bases from V and 7 bases from J, with 17 bases between. Germline assignment: CDR1 MDHEN and CDR2 SYDVKM. The CDR3 consists of 15 residues. The CDR3 DNA follows: TGTGCCAGCAGTCAATCCACAGGGCTATCTGAAAAACTGTTTTTT. It encodes CASSQSTGLSEKLFF.

The rearrangement links TRBV5-1 to TRBJ2-3; weak D call: TRBD2 (5 bases). The CDR3 covers 13 residues. Germline loops: CDR1 SGHRS, CDR2 YFSETQ. V shed 0 bases and J shed 5 bases, with 7 bases lying between them. The CDR3 region is CASSLAREDTQYF. The CDR3 DNA follows: TGCGCCAGCAGCTTGGCGAGGGAAGATACGCAGTATTTT.

The CDR3 sequence is CASSQDGTWRTSYNEQFF. CDR3 sequence (DNA): TGTGCCAGCAGCCAAGACGGCACCTGGCGGACCTCCTACAATGAGCAGTTCTTC. V is TRBV4-2 and J is TRBJ2-1; D is undetermined. CDR1 and CDR2 (germline): LGHNA, YNFKEQ. The CDR3 loop spans 18 amino acids. V gave up 0 bases and J gave up 0 bases, with 15 bases separating them.